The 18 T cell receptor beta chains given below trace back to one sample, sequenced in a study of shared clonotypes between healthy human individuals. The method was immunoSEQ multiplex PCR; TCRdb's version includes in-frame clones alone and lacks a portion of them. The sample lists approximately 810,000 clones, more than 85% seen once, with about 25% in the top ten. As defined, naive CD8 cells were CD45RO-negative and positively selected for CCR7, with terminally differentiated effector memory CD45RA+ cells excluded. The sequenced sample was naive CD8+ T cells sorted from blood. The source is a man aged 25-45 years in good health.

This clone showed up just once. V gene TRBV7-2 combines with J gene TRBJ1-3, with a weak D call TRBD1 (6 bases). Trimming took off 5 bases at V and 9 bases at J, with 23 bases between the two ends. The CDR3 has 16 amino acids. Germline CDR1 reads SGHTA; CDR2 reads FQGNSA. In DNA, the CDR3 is TGTGCCAGCAGCCCGAGAGGGGACATGGGTGGGTGCACCATATATTTT. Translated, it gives CASSPRGDMGGCTIYF.

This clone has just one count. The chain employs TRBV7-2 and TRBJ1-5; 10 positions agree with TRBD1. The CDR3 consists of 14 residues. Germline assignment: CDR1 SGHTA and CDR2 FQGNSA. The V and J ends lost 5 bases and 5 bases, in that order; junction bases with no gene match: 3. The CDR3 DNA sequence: TGTGCCAGCAGCCGGGGGACAGGGGATCAGCCCCAGCATTTT. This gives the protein CASSRGTGDQPQHF.

CDR3 protein: CASSIGVGQGLKLAMGLRYTF. CDR3 in DNA: TGTGCCAGTAGTATAGGGGTGGGGCAGGGACTGAAACTCGCAATGGGACTACGCTACACCTTC. This chain connects TRBV19 to TRBJ1-2, with D maybe TRBD1 (5 bases). This CDR3 has 21 residues. Germline CDR1 LNHDA, CDR2 SQIVND (reference sequence). The ends were cut back, 1 base at V and 9 bases at J, with 36 bases in the middle.

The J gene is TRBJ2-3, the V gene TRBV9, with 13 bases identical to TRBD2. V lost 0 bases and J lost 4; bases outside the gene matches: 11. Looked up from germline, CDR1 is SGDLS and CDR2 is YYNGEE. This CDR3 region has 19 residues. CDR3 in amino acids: CASSVEGLAGPSPADTQYF. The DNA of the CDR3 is TGTGCCAGCAGCGTAGAGGGACTAGCGGGACCCTCCCCGGCAGATACGCAGTATTTT.

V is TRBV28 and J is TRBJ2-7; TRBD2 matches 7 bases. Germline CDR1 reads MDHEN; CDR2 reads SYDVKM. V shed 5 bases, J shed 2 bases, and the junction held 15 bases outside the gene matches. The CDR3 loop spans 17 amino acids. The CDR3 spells CASSTRDYERNPYEQYF. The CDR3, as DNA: TGTGCCAGCAGTACACGGGACTACGAACGAAATCCCTACGAGCAGTACTTC.

DNA of the CDR3: TGTGCCAGCAGTTTACGGGGACAGAGGACCAATCAGCCCCAGCATTTT. It yields the protein CASSLRGQRTNQPQHF. The chain joins TRBV28 to TRBJ1-5; 7 positions agree with TRBD1. V shed 2 bases and J 3 bases; nucleotides not matched to a gene: 7. This CDR3 spans 16 amino acids. Germline CDR1 and CDR2: MDHEN and SYDVKM.

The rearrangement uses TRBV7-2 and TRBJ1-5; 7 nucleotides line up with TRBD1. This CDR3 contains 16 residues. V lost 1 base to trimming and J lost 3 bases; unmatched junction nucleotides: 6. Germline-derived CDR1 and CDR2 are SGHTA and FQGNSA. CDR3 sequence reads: CASSLVRQGYNQPQHF. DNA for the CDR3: TGTGCCAGCAGCTTAGTAAGACAGGGTTACAATCAGCCCCAGCATTTT.

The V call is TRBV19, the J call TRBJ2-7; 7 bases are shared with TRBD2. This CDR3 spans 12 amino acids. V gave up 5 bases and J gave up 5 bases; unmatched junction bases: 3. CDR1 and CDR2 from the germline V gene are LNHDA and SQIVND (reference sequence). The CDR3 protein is CASSGGGDEQYF. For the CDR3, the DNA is TGTGCCAGTAGTGGCGGGGGTGACGAGCAGTACTTC.

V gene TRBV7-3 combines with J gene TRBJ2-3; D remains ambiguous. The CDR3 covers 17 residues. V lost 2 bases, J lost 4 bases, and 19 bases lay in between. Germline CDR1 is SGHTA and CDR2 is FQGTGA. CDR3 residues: CASSLGSNKGYADTQYF. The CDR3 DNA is TGTGCCAGCAGCTTAGGTAGCAATAAAGGGTATGCAGATACGCAGTATTTT.

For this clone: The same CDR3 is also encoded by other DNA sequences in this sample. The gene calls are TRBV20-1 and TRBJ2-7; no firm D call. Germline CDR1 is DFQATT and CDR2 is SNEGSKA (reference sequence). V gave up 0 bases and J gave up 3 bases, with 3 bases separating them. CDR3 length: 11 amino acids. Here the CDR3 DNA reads TGCAGTGCTAGAGATTACTACGAGCAGTACTTC. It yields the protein CSARDYYEQYF.

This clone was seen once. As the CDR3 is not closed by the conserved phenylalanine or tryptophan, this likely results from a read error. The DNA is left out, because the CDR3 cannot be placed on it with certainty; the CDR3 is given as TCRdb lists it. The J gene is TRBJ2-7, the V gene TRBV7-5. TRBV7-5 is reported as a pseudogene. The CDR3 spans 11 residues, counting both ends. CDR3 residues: CARSSPGRACL.

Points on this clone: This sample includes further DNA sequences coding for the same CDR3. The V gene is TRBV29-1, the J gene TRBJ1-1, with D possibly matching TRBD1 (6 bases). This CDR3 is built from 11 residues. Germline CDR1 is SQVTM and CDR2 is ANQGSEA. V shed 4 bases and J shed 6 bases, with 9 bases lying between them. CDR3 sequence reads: CSVAGGAEAFF. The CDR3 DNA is TGCAGCGTTGCGGGGGGCGCTGAAGCTTTCTTT.

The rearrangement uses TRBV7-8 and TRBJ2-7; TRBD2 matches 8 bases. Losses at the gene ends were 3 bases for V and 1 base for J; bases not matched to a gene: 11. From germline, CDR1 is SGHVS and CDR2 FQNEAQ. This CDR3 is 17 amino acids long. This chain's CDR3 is CASSFLVGGAPSYEQYF. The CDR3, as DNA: TGTGCCAGCAGCTTCTTAGTCGGGGGGGCGCCTTCCTACGAGCAGTACTTC.

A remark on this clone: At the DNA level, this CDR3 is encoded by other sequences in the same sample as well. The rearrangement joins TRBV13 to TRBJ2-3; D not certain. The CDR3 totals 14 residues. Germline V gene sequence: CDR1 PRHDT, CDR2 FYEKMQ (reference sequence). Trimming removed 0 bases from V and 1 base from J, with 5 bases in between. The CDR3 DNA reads TGTGCCAGCAGCTTAGGTGGGGGCACAGATACGCAGTATTTT. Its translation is CASSLGGGTDTQYF.

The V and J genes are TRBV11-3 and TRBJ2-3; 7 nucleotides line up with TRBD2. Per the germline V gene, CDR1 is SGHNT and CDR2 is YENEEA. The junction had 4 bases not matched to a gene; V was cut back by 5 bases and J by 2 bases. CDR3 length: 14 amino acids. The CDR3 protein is CASSPAGPTDTQYF. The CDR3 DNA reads TGTGCCAGCAGCCCAGCGGGACCCACAGATACGCAGTATTTT.

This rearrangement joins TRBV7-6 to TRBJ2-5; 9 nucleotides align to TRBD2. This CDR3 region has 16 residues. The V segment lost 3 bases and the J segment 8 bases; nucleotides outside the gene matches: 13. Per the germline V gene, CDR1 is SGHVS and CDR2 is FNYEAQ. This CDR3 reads CASSLRLAGVSGTQYF. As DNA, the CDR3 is TGTGCCAGCAGCTTGAGGTTAGCGGGAGTTTCCGGAACCCAGTACTTC.

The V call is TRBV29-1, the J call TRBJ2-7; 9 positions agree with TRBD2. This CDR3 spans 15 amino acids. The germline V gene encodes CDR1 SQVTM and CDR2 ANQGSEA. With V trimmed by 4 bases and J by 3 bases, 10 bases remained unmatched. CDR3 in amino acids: CSVVASGNAFYEQYF. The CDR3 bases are TGCAGCGTTGTGGCTAGCGGGAACGCGTTCTACGAGCAGTACTTC.

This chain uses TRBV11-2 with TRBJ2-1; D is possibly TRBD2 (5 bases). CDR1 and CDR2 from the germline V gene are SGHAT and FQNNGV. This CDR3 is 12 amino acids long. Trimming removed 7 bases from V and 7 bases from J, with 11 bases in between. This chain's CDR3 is CASKEPGNEQFF. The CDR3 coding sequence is TGTGCCAGCAAGGAACCGGGAAATGAGCAGTTCTTC.